These 25 T cell receptor beta chains were sequenced from one sample in a study of T cells after yellow fever vaccination. One entry per CDR3 protein results from TCRdb running MiXCR on the 5' RACE reads. The table shows roughly 320,000 distinct CDR3 sequences, with approximately 11% occurring only once. The starting material was CD4+ T cells sorted from PBMCs, obtained 45 days after the yellow fever booster vaccination. These TCRs come from a man in his late teens or twenties who received the YFV17D yellow fever vaccine.

This clonotype has ten or more counts. The chain combines TRBV4-3 with TRBJ1-5, with D uncertain. V lost 0 bases and J lost 6, with 6 bases in between. CDR1 is LGHNA, CDR2 YSLEER, per germline. The CDR3 is 13 residues long. CDR3 DNA: TGCGCCAGCAGCCAAGATTTAAGTCAGCCCCAGCATTTT. Its protein is CASSQDLSQPQHF.

This clonotype has a count of ten or more. The J gene is TRBJ1-2, the V gene TRBV5-1; TRBD1 might be the D (5 bases). The length of the CDR3 is 14 residues. Trimming pared 0 bases from V and 3 bases from J, leaving 9 bases between. Germline CDR1 SGHRS, CDR2 YFSETQ. The CDR3 is CASSLVGADYGYTF. CDR3 sequence (DNA): TGCGCCAGCAGCTTGGTAGGGGCGGACTATGGCTACACCTTC.

This clonotype has only a few counts. The chain carries TRBV28 and TRBJ1-6, with 7 bases lining up with TRBD1. This CDR3 comprises 14 residues. Germline CDR1 is MDHEN and CDR2 is SYDVKM. Germline trimming cut 6 bases from V and 9 bases from J; bases unmatched to any gene: 8. Here the CDR3 reads CASRAGTVGSPLHF. CDR3 nucleotides: TGTGCCAGCAGGGCCGGGACAGTCGGTTCACCCCTCCACTTT.

This clonotype was observed many times. This chain uses TRBV6-5 with TRBJ2-1, with D unresolved. CDR1 MNHEY and CDR2 SVGAGI come from the germline V gene. The CDR3 runs to 11 residues. Trimming shortened V by 2 bases and J by 10 bases, and 6 bases separated the two germline ends. This CDR3 reads CASSYGREQFF. The CDR3 nucleotides read TGTGCCAGCAGTTACGGTAGGGAGCAGTTCTTC.

The V and J genes are TRBV9 and TRBJ2-1; 10 bases are shared with TRBD2. V trimming: 4 bases; J trimming: 4 bases; junction bases outside the gene matches: 8. There are 16 residues in the CDR3. Germline lookup yields CDR1 SGDLS and CDR2 YYNGEE. CDR3 in amino acids: CASSPYPGLAYNEQFF. CDR3 coding DNA: TGTGCCAGCAGCCCGTACCCGGGACTAGCGTACAATGAGCAGTTCTTC.

There are a few counts of this clonotype. This chain uses TRBV5-1 with TRBJ2-6; D uncertain. Germline values: CDR1 SGHRS, CDR2 YFSETQ. Trimming stripped 2 bases from V and 1 base from J, with 7 bases between. CDR3 length: 15 amino acids. CDR3 nucleotide sequence: TGCGCCAGCAGCTTAAAGGTGTCTGGGGCCAACGTCCTGACTTTC. This translates into CASSLKVSGANVLTF.

This clonotype was counted between two and nine times. The chain is built from TRBV2 and TRBJ1-1; TRBD1 might be the D (5 bases). This CDR3 contains 15 residues. Trimming left V 5 bases short and J 0 bases short, with 13 bases between. Germline CDR1 is SNHLY and CDR2 is FYNNEI. In DNA form, the CDR3 reads TGTGCCAGCAGTCGACAGCCGGGGATGAACACTGAAGCTTTCTTT. This gives the protein CASSRQPGMNTEAFF.

Only a few counts were recorded for this clonotype. The rearrangement links TRBV10-3 to TRBJ2-1, with 13 positions matching TRBD2. V was clipped by 5 bases and J by 8 bases; unmatched bases: 9. The V gene's germline CDR1 is ENHRY and CDR2 SYGVKD. The CDR3 has 16 amino acids. The CDR3 loop is CAISKLAGGPVHEQFF. The CDR3 nucleotides read TGTGCCATCAGTAAACTAGCGGGGGGGCCGGTGCATGAGCAGTTCTTC.

This clonotype has at least ten counts. This chain connects TRBV23-1 to TRBJ2-7, with D possibly TRBD2 on 6 matching bases. TRBV23-1 is assigned to the ORF class and has an uncertain function. V dropped 4 bases and J dropped 3 bases, with 10 bases sitting between them. The CDR3 length is 13 residues. CDR3 sequence reads: CASSPPGGYEQYV. In DNA form, the CDR3 reads TGCGCCAGCAGTCCCCCCGGGGGCTACGAGCAGTACGTC.

This chain joins TRBV6-6 and TRBJ2-1, with 7 bases lining up with TRBD2. With V trimmed by 7 bases and J by 10 bases, 16 bases remained unmatched. The CDR3 runs 15 residues. Germline assignment: CDR1 MNHNY and CDR2 SVGAGI (reference sequence). CDR3 bases: TGTGCCAGCACCCCGGGGGGAAATTCCCTCGGGGAGCAGTTCTTC. Encoded protein: CASTPGGNSLGEQFF.

This clonotype was recorded at least ten times. The rearrangement joins TRBV9 to TRBJ1-6; D remains unclear. The V gene's germline CDR1 is SGDLS and CDR2 YYNGEE. The V gene lost 0 bases and the J gene lost 9 bases, with 4 bases spanning the gap. The CDR3 sequence is 12 residues long. Here the CDR3 reads CASSVVGSPLHF. The CDR3 coding sequence is TGTGCCAGCAGCGTAGTTGGTTCACCCCTCCACTTT.

There are a few counts of this clonotype. The chain is built from TRBV4-2 and TRBJ2-7; D is possibly TRBD1 or TRBD2 (5 bases each). CDR1 LGHNA and CDR2 YNFKEQ come from the germline V gene. Trimming took 4 bases from V and 0 from J, leaving 16 bases between them. The CDR3 contains 16 residues. In DNA form, the CDR3 reads TGTGCCAGCAGCCTCCAACCCGGGGCGAGCTCCTACGAGCAGTACTTC. As protein: CASSLQPGASSYEQYF.

There are a few counts of this clonotype. This rearrangement joins TRBV6-5 to TRBJ2-3; 7 bases are shared with TRBD1. CDR3 length: 15 amino acids. Germline trimming cut 6 bases from V and 0 bases from J; bases unmatched to any gene: 6. Germline-derived CDR1 and CDR2 are MNHEY and SVGAGI. CDR3 protein: CASRLTGFSTDTQYF. DNA of the CDR3: TGTGCCAGCAGGCTGACAGGGTTTAGCACAGATACGCAGTATTTT.

The rearrangement links TRBV10-2 to TRBJ2-3; possibly TRBD1 for D (5 bases). CDR1 WSHSY and CDR2 SAAADI come from the germline V gene. There are 13 residues in the CDR3. The V end lost 3 bases, the J end lost 3 bases, and 7 bases lay between the germline ends. The CDR3 loop reads CASSDQGTDTQYF. The CDR3 bases are TGCGCCAGCAGTGATCAGGGTACAGATACGCAGTATTTT.

This clonotype was found many times. The rearrangement uses TRBV9 and TRBJ2-3; D not resolved. CDR1 is SGDLS, CDR2 YYNGEE, per germline. V was pared by 0 bases and J by 0 bases, with 11 bases between. The CDR3 sequence is 16 residues long. The CDR3 region is CASSVAPAFSTDTQYF. In nucleotides, the CDR3 is TGTGCCAGCAGCGTAGCCCCAGCGTTTAGCACAGATACGCAGTATTTT.

The table lists this clonotype with a few counts. The V and J genes are TRBV3-1 and TRBJ2-2, with unresolved D. CDR1 is LGHDT and CDR2 is YNNKEL in the germline V gene (reference sequence). The CDR3 length is 14 residues. Deletions cut 1 base from V and 4 bases from J, with 7 bases between. CDR3 bases: TGTGCCAGCAGCCAAGTTGGAAGCACCGGGGAGCTGTTTTTT. This translates into CASSQVGSTGELFF. Full variable domain (rest looked up from reference TRBV3-1 and TRBJ2-2): DTAVSQTPKYLVTQMGNDKSIKCEQNLGHDTMYWYKQDSKKFLKIMFSYNNKELIINETVPNRFSPKSPDKAHLNLHINSLELGDSAVYFCASSQVGSTGELFFGEGSRLTVL.

The J gene is TRBJ2-4, the V gene TRBV7-9; no clear D gene. The CDR3 loop spans 15 amino acids. V lost 7 bases and J lost 1, with 14 bases in between. Per the germline V gene, CDR1 is SEHNR and CDR2 is FQNEAQ (reference sequence). The CDR3 DNA is TGTGCCAGCAACCCTGGGGTTTCGGCCAAAAACATTCAGTACTTC. Its protein product is CASNPGVSAKNIQYF.

The chain combines TRBV30 with TRBJ2-7; D gene unclear. The V gene's germline CDR1 is GTSNPN and CDR2 SVGIG (reference sequence). CDR3 length equals 12 residues. Trimming removed 0 bases from V and 11 bases from J, with 14 bases in between. This CDR3 is CAWSVPLARKYF. DNA for the CDR3: TGTGCCTGGAGTGTACCTCTGGCACGGAAGTACTTC.

The sample holds many counts of this clonotype. The chain carries TRBV27 and TRBJ2-2; 7 bases line up with TRBD2. This CDR3 is 16 amino acids long. The ends lost 2 bases at V and 7 bases at J; junction bases unmatched: 10. From germline, CDR1 is MNHEY and CDR2 SMNVEV (reference sequence). CDR3 protein: CASSLAGRVLHGELFF. DNA of the CDR3: TGTGCCAGCAGTTTAGCGGGGAGGGTCCTCCACGGGGAGCTGTTTTTT.

This clonotype was seen more than once but under ten times. This chain joins TRBV6-2 or TRBV6-3 and TRBJ2-7; TRBD1 aligns across 7 bases. CDR3 length equals 12 residues. Germline lookup yields CDR1 MNHEY and CDR2 SVGEGT. V dropped 8 bases and J dropped 6; count of bases not matched to a gene: 7. DNA of the CDR3: TGTGCCAGCGGACAGGAATGGGGCGAGCAGTACTTC. Translating gives CASGQEWGEQYF.

V usage is TRBV20-1 and J usage is TRBJ2-5; unclear D gene. The CDR3 consists of 13 residues. V lost 3 bases, J lost 2 bases, and 10 bases lay in between. Germline CDR1 and CDR2: DFQATT and SNEGSKA (reference sequence). The CDR3 DNA reads TGCAGTGCTAGTCTCGCCACACAAGAGACCCAGTACTTC. This gives the protein CSASLATQETQYF.

As to this clonotype: The junction departs from germline at one end; a sequencing error may be responsible. The chain is built from TRBV12-3 or TRBV12-4 and TRBJ2-2; D gene ambiguous. This CDR3 region has 10 residues. The CDR3 DNA follows: TGTGCCAGCAGTTTAGGGGGGCTGTTTTTT. Encoded protein: CASSLGGLFF.

J is TRBJ2-3 and V is TRBV5-1; 14 positions match TRBD2. CDR3 length: 17 residues. Germline CDR1 and CDR2: SGHRS and YFSETQ. Germline trimming cut 5 bases from V and 5 bases from J; bases unmatched to any gene: 10. The CDR3 region is CASRSRLAGGPGDTQYF. Here the CDR3 DNA reads TGCGCCAGCAGATCCCGACTAGCGGGGGGGCCGGGAGATACGCAGTATTTT.

This clonotype has a count of ten or more. The J gene is TRBJ2-1, the V gene TRBV4-3; D is undetermined. The V end lost 4 bases, the J end lost 7 bases, and 8 bases lay between the germline ends. The CDR3 loop spans 12 amino acids. Germline loops: CDR1 LGHNA, CDR2 YSLEER. DNA for the CDR3: TGCGCCAGCAGCCTCGGGTGGAATGAGCAGTTCTTC. Protein product: CASSLGWNEQFF.

The chain recombines TRBV10-3 with TRBJ2-3, with 11 bases aligning to TRBD2. V trimming: 4 bases; J trimming: 1 base; junction bases outside the gene matches: 1. The CDR3 is made up of 15 amino acids. Looked up from germline, CDR1 is ENHRY and CDR2 is SYGVKD. The CDR3 region is CAISGSGGGTDTQYF. The CDR3 coding sequence is TGTGCCATCAGTGGTAGCGGGGGGGGCACAGATACGCAGTATTTT.